This is a list of T cell receptor beta chains from one sample in a study of cytomegalovirus exposure and HLA in healthy donors. Profiled with immunoSEQ multiplex PCR; TCRdb holds only in-frame clones, not every one. In the table there are roughly 80,000 clones, approximately 93% of which are singletons. Sequenced material: PBMCs. These receptors were obtained from a man aged 18 to 35 in good health and CMV-seronegative. The CDR3 runs from the conserved cysteine through the conserved F or W. Fields, in order: J gene, V gene, D gene, clone size, CDR3 DNA, CDR3 protein. A D gene is named only where the DNA matches it firmly. The listing skips clone size in some rows; elsewhere it reads once, few, many or a size class.

J: TRBJ1-2; V: TRBV7-8; D: .; size: .; DNA: TGTGCCAGCAGCTTACTTTGGGGCAAGGAAACTAACTATGGCTACACCTTC; CDR3: CASSLLWGKETNYGYTF
J: TRBJ1-2; V: TRBV29-1; D: .; size: once; DNA: TGCAGCGTTGAGGAGGGTACAGGCTATGGCTACACCTTC; CDR3: CSVEEGTGYGYTF
J: TRBJ1-1; V: TRBV11-3; D: .; size: .; DNA: TGTGCCAGCAGCTTAGATTACTCGGTGGGGCAGATCACTGAAGCTTTCTTT; CDR3: CASSLDYSVGQITEAFF
J: TRBJ2-5; V: TRBV10-1; D: .; size: .; DNA: TGCGCCAGCAGTGAGGCGTGGGGGCGGGGGGAGACCCAGTACTTC; CDR3: CASSEAWGRGETQYF
J: TRBJ2-7; V: TRBV9; D: .; size: .; DNA: TGTGCCAGCAGCGTTGGGGGCACTGGCTACGAGCAGTACTTC; CDR3: CASSVGGTGYEQYF
J: TRBJ1-2; V: TRBV19; D: .; size: .; DNA: TGTGCCAGTAGTATAGGGGGCCGTTATGGCTACACCTTC; CDR3: CASSIGGRYGYTF
J: TRBJ1-1; V: TRBV29-1; D: .; size: .; DNA: TGCAGGGTGACCTCAGCGGGGGCAGGCGGCGGGGACACTGAAGCTTTCTTT; CDR3: CRVTSAGAGGGDTEAFF
J: TRBJ2-7; V: TRBV5-6; D: .; size: .; DNA: TGTGCCAGCAGGGACCTCAGGGGTTACGAGCAGTACTTC; CDR3: CASRDLRGYEQYF
J: TRBJ1-5; V: TRBV7-2; D: .; size: .; DNA: TGTGCCAGCAGCTTAGAAGGCGGGGGTTCGGGCCAGCATTTT; CDR3: CASSLEGGGSGQHF
J: TRBJ2-5; V: TRBV5-1; D: .; size: .; DNA: TGCGCCAGCAGCTACCTCCCTATGTCTGGGTTTTCGGGAGAGACCCAGTACTTC; CDR3: CASSYLPMSGFSGETQYF
J: TRBJ2-5; V: TRBV5-6; D: .; size: .; DNA: TGTGCCAGCAGCTTCCTCGGGCAAGAGACCCAGTACTTC; CDR3: CASSFLGQETQYF
J: TRBJ1-1; V: TRBV7-9; D: .; size: .; DNA: TGTGCCAGCAGCCGGAGGCGAGGAGACACTGAAGCTTTCTTT; CDR3: CASSRRRGDTEAFF
J: TRBJ2-7; V: TRBV19; D: TRBD2; size: .; DNA: TGTGCCAGTACCTCGAGAGGGGCTAGCGGTTCCTACGAGCAGTACTTC; CDR3: CASTSRGASGSYEQYF
J: TRBJ1-2; V: TRBV18; D: .; size: once; DNA: TGTGCCAGCTCACCAAGCAGGGAGGGCTATGGCTACACCTTC; CDR3: CASSPSREGYGYTF
J: TRBJ1-6; V: TRBV19; D: TRBD1; size: .; DNA: TGTGCCAGTAGTACCGACAGGGCCAAGGGTGCACCCCTCCACTTT; CDR3: CASSTDRAKGAPLHF
J: TRBJ2-7; V: TRBV5-6; D: TRBD1; size: .; DNA: TGTGCCAGCAGCCAGGGACAGAGAAGCTCCTACGAGCAGTACTTC; CDR3: CASSQGQRSSYEQYF
J: TRBJ1-2; V: TRBV6-1; D: TRBD1; size: .; DNA: TGTGCCAGCAGTGGGACAGGGGAAGGCTATGGCTACACCTTC; CDR3: CASSGTGEGYGYTF
J: TRBJ2-1; V: TRBV6-5; D: TRBD2; size: .; DNA: TGTGCCAGCAGTTACGAGGCGGGAGGGAGTGAGCAGTTCTTC; CDR3: CASSYEAGGSEQFF
J: TRBJ2-3; V: TRBV29-1; D: .; size: .; DNA: TGCAGCGGACGGAGCAGGGATAAAACAGATACGCAGTATTTT; CDR3: CSGRSRDKTDTQYF
J: TRBJ2-3; V: TRBV2; D: .; size: once; DNA: TGTGCCAGCAAGGGCTTAGCGGTCCGCACAGATACGCAGTATTTT; CDR3: CASKGLAVRTDTQYF
J: TRBJ2-7; V: TRBV6-1; D: .; size: .; DNA: TGTGCCAGCAGTACGACAGATCGCGAGCAGTACTTC; CDR3: CASSTTDREQYF
J: TRBJ1-5; V: TRBV5-6; D: .; size: .; DNA: TGTGCCAGCAGCTTGCGGACTACTAATCAGCCCCAGCATTTT; CDR3: CASSLRTTNQPQHF
J: TRBJ2-1; V: TRBV7-9; D: TRBD2; size: .; DNA: TGTGCCAGCAGCTTAGGTGGTTCAGCGGGAGGGCCCGGGTTCTTC; CDR3: CASSLGGSAGGPGFF
J: TRBJ1-2; V: TRBV28; D: TRBD1; size: once; DNA: TGTGCCAGCAGTTGGGGACAGGGGATCTGGTATGGCTACACCTTC; CDR3: CASSWGQGIWYGYTF
J: TRBJ1-1; V: TRBV18; D: .; size: .; DNA: TGTGCCAGCTCACCGGTAAACGGGTTAATGAACACTGAAGCTTTCTTT; CDR3: CASSPVNGLMNTEAFF
J: TRBJ1-2; V: TRBV30; D: .; size: few; DNA: TGTGCCTGGAGCGACAGTCCAAACCTTTATGGCTACACCTTC; CDR3: CAWSDSPNLYGYTF
J: TRBJ1-5; V: TRBV6-1; D: .; size: .; DNA: TGTGCCAGCAGTGAACTCGGCAGGGGCCTCGATCAGCCCCAGCATTTT; CDR3: CASSELGRGLDQPQHF
J: TRBJ1-5; V: TRBV30; D: .; size: .; DNA: TGTGCCTGGAGTGCAGGGTGGAGTCAGCCCCAGCATTTT; CDR3: CAWSAGWSQPQHF
J: TRBJ2-1; V: TRBV28; D: TRBD2; size: .; DNA: TGTGCCAGCAGCCGAAGACTAGCGGGAGGGCCTGGGGATGAGCAGTTCTTC; CDR3: CASSRRLAGGPGDEQFF
J: TRBJ2-1; V: TRBV5-4; D: TRBD2; size: once; DNA: TGTGCCAGCAGCCCGTGGACTAGCGGGGGGGGCTCCTACAATGAGCAGTTCTTC; CDR3: CASSPWTSGGGSYNEQFF
J: TRBJ2-2; V: TRBV7-2; D: .; size: .; DNA: TGTGCCAGCAGCTTAGCGGGTCAGGGGATCCCCGGGGAGCTGTTTTTT; CDR3: CASSLAGQGIPGELFF
J: TRBJ2-4; V: TRBV4-2; D: TRBD1; size: .; DNA: TGTGCCAGCAGCCAAGATCTACAGGGGCTAACCCTTCTAGCCAAAAACATTCAGTACTTC; CDR3: CASSQDLQGLTLLAKNIQYF
J: TRBJ2-7; V: TRBV27; D: TRBD2; size: .; DNA: TGTGCCAGCAGTATACGGGAGGCCCGGTACGAGCAGTACTTC; CDR3: CASSIREARYEQYF
J: TRBJ1-1; V: TRBV11-2; D: .; size: .; DNA: TGTGCCAGCACTTCTATGGGGGGAGGCTATGGGACTGAAGCTTTCTTT; CDR3: CASTSMGGGYGTEAFF
J: TRBJ2-7; V: TRBV7-2; D: TRBD2; size: .; DNA: TGTGCCAGCCTGGATAGCGGGGCCCCCATCTACGAGCAGTACTTC; CDR3: CASLDSGAPIYEQYF
J: TRBJ1-2; V: TRBV5-6; D: .; size: .; DNA: TGTGCCAGCAGCTTGGAGAGCGGCTACACCTTC; CDR3: CASSLESGYTF
J: TRBJ2-7; V: TRBV11-3; D: .; size: .; DNA: TGTGCCAGCAGCCCCCTAGGAGGGAGCCAACCCCACGAGCAGTACTTC; CDR3: CASSPLGGSQPHEQYF
J: TRBJ1-2; V: TRBV10-2; D: .; size: .; DNA: TGCGCCAGCACCCGGACAGATAACTATGGCTACACCTTC; CDR3: CASTRTDNYGYTF
J: TRBJ2-3; V: TRBV4-1; D: TRBD2; size: .; DNA: TGCGCCAGCAGCCAAGGGCCTAGCGGAGGCACAGATACGCAGTATTTT; CDR3: CASSQGPSGGTDTQYF
J: TRBJ2-1; V: TRBV6-4; D: TRBD2; size: medium-sized; DNA: TGTGCCAGCAGTGACTCTAGCGGGGGGGCCAATGAGCAGTTCTTC; CDR3: CASSDSSGGANEQFF
J: TRBJ2-7; V: TRBV12-5; D: TRBD1; size: few; DNA: TGTGCTAGTGGTCTGTGGGGACAGAGCTCCTACGAGCAGTACTTC; CDR3: CASGLWGQSSYEQYF
J: TRBJ1-5; V: TRBV7-2; D: TRBD1; size: .; DNA: TGTGCCAGCAGCTATGGACAGGGACCACGGCCCCAGCATTTT; CDR3: CASSYGQGPRPQHF
J: TRBJ2-1; V: TRBV11-2; D: .; size: .; DNA: TGTGCCAGCAGCTCCGGACTAACCAATGAGCAGTTCTTC; CDR3: CASSSGLTNEQFF
J: TRBJ2-7; V: TRBV6-5; D: TRBD2; size: once; DNA: TGTGCCAGCAGTTTCCATAGCGGGCTCTCCTACGAGCAGTACTTC; CDR3: CASSFHSGLSYEQYF
J: TRBJ2-5; V: TRBV29-1; D: TRBD2; size: .; DNA: TGCAGCGTTGAAGTGGGACTAGCGTACCAAGAGACCCAGTACTTC; CDR3: CSVEVGLAYQETQYF
J: TRBJ2-1; V: TRBV19; D: TRBD1; size: .; DNA: TGTGCCAGTAGCATGACCGGGACAGGGAGTATTTTCGGGCTCTTC; CDR3: CASSMTGTGSIFGLF
J: TRBJ2-7; V: TRBV27; D: .; size: once; DNA: TGTGCCAGCAGTTTCGGCTACGAGCAGTACTTC; CDR3: CASSFGYEQYF
J: TRBJ2-2; V: TRBV9; D: TRBD1; size: few; DNA: TGTGCCAGCAGGGGACAGACGAACACCGGGGAGCTGTTTTTT; CDR3: CASRGQTNTGELFF
J: TRBJ2-2; V: TRBV7-8; D: TRBD1; size: once; DNA: TGTGCCAGCAGCTTAGGGGCAGGGGGAAACACCGGGGAGCTGTTTTTT; CDR3: CASSLGAGGNTGELFF
J: TRBJ2-7; V: TRBV7-9; D: .; size: .; DNA: TGTGCCAGCAGCGTGAGCTCCTACGAGCAGTACTTC; CDR3: CASSVSSYEQYF